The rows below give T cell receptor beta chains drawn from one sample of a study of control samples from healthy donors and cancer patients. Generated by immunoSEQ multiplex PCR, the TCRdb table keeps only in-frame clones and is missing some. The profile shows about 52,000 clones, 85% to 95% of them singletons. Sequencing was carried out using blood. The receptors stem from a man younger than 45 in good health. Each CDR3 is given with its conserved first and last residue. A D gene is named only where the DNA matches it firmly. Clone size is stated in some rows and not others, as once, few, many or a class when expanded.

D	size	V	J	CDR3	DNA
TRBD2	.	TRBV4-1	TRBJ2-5	CASSQGIAGAETQYF	TGCGCCAGCAGCCAAGGGATAGCGGGAGCAGAGACCCAGTACTTC
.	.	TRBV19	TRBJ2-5	CASSIIAGRQETQYF	TGTGCCAGTAGTATAATCGCAGGGAGACAAGAGACCCAGTACTTC
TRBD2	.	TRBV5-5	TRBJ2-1	CASSRLAGADEQFF	TGTGCCAGCTCGAGACTAGCGGGAGCAGATGAGCAGTTCTTC
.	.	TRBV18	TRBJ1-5	CASSQGGSNQPQHF	TGTGCCAGCTCACAGGGAGGTAGCAATCAGCCCCAGCATTTT
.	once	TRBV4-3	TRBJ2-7	CASSQAGLPYEQYF	TGCGCCAGCAGCCAGGCAGGGCTGCCCTACGAGCAGTACTTC
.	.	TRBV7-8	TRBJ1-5	CASTKGTDNQPQHF	TGTGCCAGCACCAAGGGGACGGACAATCAGCCCCAGCATTTT
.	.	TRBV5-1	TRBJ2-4	CASSLVGGPSKNIQYF	TGCGCCAGCAGCTTGGTTGGGGGGCCCAGCAAAAACATTCAGTACTTC
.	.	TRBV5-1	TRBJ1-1	CASSLVGRGDTEAFF	TGCGCCAGCAGCTTGGTAGGACGGGGGGACACTGAAGCTTTCTTT
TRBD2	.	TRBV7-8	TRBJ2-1	CASSSGLDEQFF	TGTGCCAGCAGCTCGGGACTAGATGAGCAGTTCTTC
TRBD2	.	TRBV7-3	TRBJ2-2	CASSLTVGTSTGELFF	TGTGCCAGCAGCTTAACCGTGGGGACTAGCACCGGGGAGCTGTTTTTT
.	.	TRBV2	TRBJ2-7	CASSPSTGLGMLGEQYF	TGTGCCAGCAGTCCATCCACAGGGCTAGGAATGTTGGGCGAGCAGTACTTC
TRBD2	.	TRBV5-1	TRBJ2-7	CASSSRTSGRDEQYF	TGCGCCAGCAGCTCAAGGACTAGCGGGAGGGACGAGCAGTACTTC
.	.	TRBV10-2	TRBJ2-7	CASSTSYEQYF	TGCGCCAGCAGTACCTCCTACGAGCAGTACTTC
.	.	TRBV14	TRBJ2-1	CASSPRQGFNNEQFF	TGTGCCAGCAGCCCCCGGCAGGGGTTCAACAATGAGCAGTTCTTC
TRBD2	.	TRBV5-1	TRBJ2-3	CASSLMAGGQDTQYF	TGCGCCAGCAGCTTGATGGCGGGAGGCCAGGATACGCAGTATTTT
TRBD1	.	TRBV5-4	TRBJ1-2	CASSLQGAYGYTF	TGTGCCAGCAGCTTGCAGGGGGCGTACGGCTACACCTTC
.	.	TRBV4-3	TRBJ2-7	CASSQSRSAASYEQYF	TGCGCCAGCAGCCAGTCTCGGTCAGCAGCCTCCTACGAGCAGTACTTC
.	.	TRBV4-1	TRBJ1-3	CASSPTESGNTIYF	TGCGCCAGCAGCCCGACAGAATCTGGAAACACCATATATTTT